The 8 T cell receptor beta chains given below trace back to one sample, sequenced in a study of blood T cell repertoires in COVID-19. The table came from immunoSEQ multiplex PCR; TCRdb's copy has only in-frame clones and leaves some out. The sample has about 250,000 clones, approximately 89% seen once. Sample: peripheral blood. The receptors originated from a woman in her sixties or seventies who had recovered from COVID-19.

The V call is TRBV6-2 or TRBV6-3, the J call TRBJ2-3, with 10 bases aligning to TRBD2. The V gene's germline CDR1 is MNHEY and CDR2 SVGEGT. The CDR3 has 19 residues. Trimming cost V 4 bases and J 0 bases; bases outside gene matches: 13. CDR3 nucleotide sequence: TGTGCCAGCAGTTTGCTCCGGATTTTAGCGGGGGGAAGCACAGATACGCAGTATTTT. Its translation: CASSLLRILAGGSTDTQYF.

This clone was observed a handful of times. The chain joins TRBV5-1 to TRBJ1-2; tentatively, D is TRBD1 (6 bases). The CDR3 is 15 amino acids. V lost 5 bases and J lost 4, with 18 bases in between. Per germline, CDR1 SGHRS and CDR2 YFSETQ. The CDR3: CASRPDIQGGYGYTF. As DNA, the CDR3 is TGCGCCAGCAGACCGGATATACAGGGCGGCTATGGCTACACCTTC.

The V call is TRBV19, the J call TRBJ2-4; 8 bases match TRBD1. This CDR3 has 15 residues. After removal of 5 bases from V and 5 bases from J, the junction contained 8 bases not matched to a gene. Germline V gives CDR1 LNHDA, CDR2 SQIVND (reference sequence). The CDR3 DNA reads as TGTGCCAGTAGTGGCTCAGGGGGCGCGCAAAACATTCAGTACTTC. Translated: CASSGSGGAQNIQYF.

The CDR3 DNA sequence: TGCAGCGTTGTAGGCGGTGATTCCTACGAGCAGTACTTC. Translating it yields CSVVGGDSYEQYF. J is TRBJ2-7 and V is TRBV29-1; D remains unclear. Trimming left V 4 bases short and J 1 base short, with 11 bases between. The germline V gene has CDR1 SQVTM and CDR2 ANQGSEA. The CDR3 length is 13 residues.

The gene calls are TRBV3-1 (or the pseudogene TRBV3-2) and TRBJ1-1, with a weak D call TRBD1 (5 bases). Per the germline V gene, CDR1 is LGHDT and CDR2 is YNNKEL (reference sequence). This CDR3 region has 14 residues. V was clipped by 5 bases and J by 5 bases, with 15 bases between them. The CDR3 DNA reads as TGTGCCAGCAGCTCCCTATCCCGGGGGACTGAAGCTTTCTTT. Amino acids: CASSSLSRGTEAFF.

The V and J genes are TRBV5-4 and TRBJ1-2, with 11 positions matching TRBD1. V shed 3 bases, J shed 6 bases, and the junction held 10 bases outside the gene matches. This CDR3 contains 16 residues. Germline V gene sequence: CDR1 SGHNT, CDR2 YYREEE (reference sequence). The CDR3 sequence is CASSSGQGGWGDGYTF. The DNA of the CDR3 is TGTGCCAGCAGCTCGGGACAGGGGGGCTGGGGCGATGGCTACACCTTC.

The genes are TRBV2 and TRBJ2-3, with 13 bases that match TRBD2. The germline V gene has CDR1 SNHLY and CDR2 FYNNEI. With V trimmed by 9 bases and J by 4 bases, 10 bases remained unmatched. The CDR3 sequence is 16 residues long. CDR3 sequence: CARGTSGARGADTQYF. The CDR3 DNA reads as TGTGCCAGAGGGACTAGCGGGGCCAGGGGGGCAGATACGCAGTATTTT.

The chain links TRBV7-3 to TRBJ2-2; tentatively, D is TRBD1 (5 bases). Looked up from germline, CDR1 is SGHTA and CDR2 is FQGTGA. There are 15 residues in the CDR3. V lost 5 bases and J 0 bases, leaving 10 bases between the germline ends. CDR3 sequence reads: CASSQQATNTGELFF. The CDR3 DNA reads as TGTGCCAGCAGCCAACAGGCCACGAACACCGGGGAGCTGTTTTTT.